This T cell receptor (beta chain) was sequenced in a study of cytomegalovirus exposure and HLA in healthy donors. Assay used: immunoSEQ multiplex PCR; TCRdb lists only in-frame clones, some missing. The sample contains around 130,000 clones, about nine tenths of which appear only once. Looked up from germline, CDR1 is MDHEN and CDR2 is SYDVKM. The CDR3 has 16 residues. V lost 3 bases to trimming and J lost 1 base; unmatched junction nucleotides: 0. The V call is TRBV28, the J call TRBJ2-3, with 14 bases aligning to TRBD2. Sequenced material: PBMCs. This receptor was identified in a man younger than 45 in good health and CMV-seronegative. The CDR3, as DNA: TGTGCCAGCAGTTTGGGACTAGCGGGGGGCACAGATACGCAGTATTTT. This codes for CASSLGLAGGTDTQYF. The full variable domain, completed using reference TRBV28 and TRBJ2-3, is DVKVTQSSRYLVKRTGEKVFLECVQDMDHENMFWYRQDPGLGLRLIYFSYDVKMKEKGDIPEGYSVSREKKERFSLILESASTNQTSMYLCASSLGLAGGTDTQYFGPGTRLTVL.